This section outlines one T cell receptor (beta chain) sequence together with its context. Its antigen remains unidentified. This entry is derived from a study of shared clonotypes between healthy human individuals. CD45RO-negative cells were positively selected for CCR7, leaving out terminally differentiated effector memory CD45RA+ cells. Method: immunoSEQ multiplex PCR; TCRdb's copy keeps in-frame clones and lacks some. The top ten hold 1% to 1.3% of the sample, which has about 2 million clones, approximately 95% seen once. Whole-study findings and limits: Sampling included only blood; tissue repertoires likely differ. Memory subsets generally showed smaller estimated richness than naive subsets did. The rarefaction results pointed to incomplete sorted-subset sequencing despite large depth. Shared across several donors were 4% to 5% of the naive CD4 clonotypes.

The TCR was taken from a man between 18 and 29 years old in good health. The sample comprised naive CD8+ T cells sorted from blood.

The CDR3 reads CASSQEQVSYGYTF. The CDR3 DNA reads as TGCGCCAGCAGCCAAGAACAGGTTAGCTATGGCTACACCTTC. The chain uses TRBV4-1 and TRBJ1-2; possibly TRBD1 for D (5 bases). CDR3 length equals 14 residues. V lost 0 bases and J lost 4, with 9 bases in between. In germline, CDR1 is MGHRA, CDR2 YSYEKL.